A selection of T cell receptor beta chains follows, all from one sample in a study of vaccination and CD4 T cells after COVID-19. These receptors' antigens are unknown. TCRdb called the PCR reads again in MiXCR, with one record for every CDR3 protein. The repertoire holds about 20,000 distinct CDR3 sequences, with 48% as singletons. Specimen: CD4+ T cells from blood, cultured in vitro. The receptor source for this set is a human donor who had recovered from COVID-19. Both conserved end residues are part of each CDR3. A D gene is named only where the DNA matches it firmly. The size entry is marked missing in some rows and otherwise reads once, few, many or a size class.

>TRBJ2-5|-|13|once|TRBV18
CASSPPYQETQYF
TGTGCCAGCTCACCACCCTACCAAGAGACCCAGTACTTC
>TRBJ2-7|-|11|-|TRBV6-2/TRBV6-3
CASSPSFEQYF
TGTGCCAGCAGTCCGTCATTCGAGCAGTACTTC
>TRBJ2-2|-|17|-|TRBV28
CASSPLGVGGHTGELFF
TGTGCCAGCAGCCCCCTGGGGGTAGGGGGTCACACCGGGGAGCTGTTTTTT
>TRBJ1-3|TRBD1|14|-|TRBV30
CAWSVAVQGNTIYF
TGTGCCTGGAGTGTAGCGGTACAGGGGAACACCATATATTTT
>TRBJ2-1|-|15|-|TRBV12-3/TRBV12-4
CASSWRTVGYNEQFF
TGTGCCAGCAGTTGGAGGACTGTGGGGTACAATGAGCAGTTCTTC
>TRBJ1-2|-|15|-|TRBV7-8
CASRGGALDNYGYTF
TGTGCCAGCAGGGGGGGGGCCCTGGATAACTATGGCTACACCTTC
>TRBJ1-1|-|14|-|TRBV20-1
CSATGDIPNTEAFF
TGCAGTGCTACAGGGGACATCCCCAACACTGAAGCTTTCTTT
>TRBJ2-2|-|16|-|TRBV19
CASRARATLGTGELFF
TGTGCCAGTAGGGCAAGGGCCACATTGGGGACCGGGGAGCTGTTTTTT
>TRBJ2-5|-|17|-|TRBV7-9
CASSLALGLAPAETQYF
TGTGCCAGCAGCTTAGCGCTTGGGCTAGCCCCAGCAGAGACCCAGTACTTC
>TRBJ1-1|TRBD1|14|-|TRBV7-8
CASSVGTGGTEAFF
TGTGCCAGCAGCGTCGGGACAGGGGGCACTGAAGCTTTCTTT
>TRBJ2-3|-|15|-|TRBV11-3
CASSLSAGNTDTQYF
TGTGCCAGCAGCTTATCGGCAGGGAACACAGATACGCAGTATTTT
>TRBJ1-1|TRBD1|14|-|TRBV7-9
CASSDRVGNTEAFF
TGTGCCAGCAGTGACAGGGTAGGAAACACTGAAGCTTTCTTT
>TRBJ1-1|TRBD1|15|-|TRBV2
CASSKRQGRNTEAFF
TGTGCCAGCAGTAAACGACAGGGGCGGAACACTGAAGCTTTCTTT
>TRBJ2-3|TRBD1|15|-|TRBV20-1
CSASWQDRGTDTQYF
TGCAGTGCTAGCTGGCAGGACAGGGGGACAGATACGCAGTATTTT
>TRBJ1-5|-|16|once|TRBV20-1
CSATPGWGRNNQSQHF
TGCAGTGCCACACCTGGCTGGGGACGGAACAATCAGTCCCAGCATTTT
>TRBJ2-2|-|13|few|TRBV30
CAWRQGVDGELFF
TGTGCCTGGAGACAGGGTGTTGACGGGGAGCTGTTTTTT
>TRBJ2-3|TRBD2|14|-|TRBV27
CASRLAGEEDTQYF
TGTGCCAGCCGGCTAGCGGGAGAGGAGGATACGCAGTATTTT
>TRBJ1-2|-|15|-|TRBV19
CASSVPGTPNYGYTF
TGTGCCAGTAGTGTGCCCGGGACCCCCAACTATGGCTACACCTTC
>TRBJ2-7|TRBD2|14|-|TRBV6-1
CASSRLAGVYEQYF
TGTGCCAGCAGTCGACTAGCGGGAGTCTACGAGCAGTACTTC
>TRBJ2-2|TRBD1|17|few|TRBV28
CASRDKGAGGPSGELFF
TGTGCCAGCAGGGATAAGGGCGCAGGGGGCCCCAGCGGGGAGCTGTTTTTT
>TRBJ2-7|TRBD1|13|-|TRBV5-1
CASSRGQGIEQYF
TGCGCCAGCAGCCGGGGACAGGGAATCGAGCAGTACTTC
>TRBJ1-2|-|15|-|TRBV4-2
CASSVPGPTNYGYTF
TGTGCCAGCAGCGTCCCGGGACCGACCAACTATGGCTACACCTTC
>TRBJ2-5|-|15|-|TRBV7-2
CASSLVVAYQETQYF
TGTGCCAGCAGCTTAGTAGTGGCCTACCAAGAGACCCAGTACTTC